A single sample gave rise to the 32 T cell receptor beta chains below, sequenced in a study of regulatory T cells in long-lasting Graves disease. Indicated time point: newly diagnosed GD, antithyroid drugs for less than 3 months. The TCR library was prepared using RNA isolated from PBMCs. Construction of the TCR beta libraries employed iRepertoire HTBI primers in conjunction with Arm-PCR of CDR3 regions. From the multiplex PCR reads, TCRdb called clonotypes with MiXCR, one entry per CDR3 protein. The sample has hundreds of thousands of distinct CDR3 sequences; 15% to 20% are singletons. These data were also filed under a second study, of T cells in Graves' hyperthyroidism and ophthalmopathy.

The sample was peripheral blood mononuclear cells (PBMCs), taken at new diagnosis, from a patient treated with antithyroid drugs. Receptors were obtained from a middle-aged man with Graves disease.

This clonotype has ten or more counts. The rearrangement uses TRBV29-1 and TRBJ2-2; possibly TRBD2 for D (6 bases). Looked up from germline, CDR1 is SQVTM and CDR2 is ANQGSEA. V shed 1 base and J shed 6 bases, with 15 bases lying between them. The CDR3 is made up of 15 amino acids. The CDR3 sequence: CSVEVFQGGAGELFF. Written as DNA, the CDR3 is TGCAGCGTTGAAGTTTTTCAGGGCGGGGCCGGGGAGCTGTTTTTT.

The table lists this clonotype with a few counts. The V gene is TRBV20-1, the J gene TRBJ2-7; 10 bases line up with TRBD1. In germline, CDR1 is DFQATT, CDR2 SNEGSKA (reference sequence). The CDR3 runs to 12 residues. CDR3 coding DNA: TGCAGCCCCCGGACAGGGGGCTACGAGCAGTACTTC. This gives the protein CSPRTGGYEQYF.

This clonotype was counted at least ten times. V is TRBV28 and J is TRBJ1-4, with D possibly being TRBD1 (5 bases). The CDR3 is 16 residues long. Trimming stripped 2 bases from V and 4 bases from J, with 14 bases between. The germline V gene encodes CDR1 MDHEN and CDR2 SYDVKM. CDR3 in DNA: TGTGCCAGCAGTTTAAATGCGGGACTGTTTAATGAAAAACTGTTTTTT. This translates into CASSLNAGLFNEKLFF.

This clonotype was recorded at least ten times. DNA for the CDR3: TGCAGCGTTGGGAGAGAACAGGGCACTGAAGCTTTCTTT. Its protein is CSVGREQGTEAFF. This chain uses TRBV29-1 with TRBJ1-1; D might be TRBD1 (6 bases). There are 13 residues in the CDR3. V was clipped by 4 bases and J by 4 bases, with 13 bases between them. CDR1 SQVTM and CDR2 ANQGSEA come from the germline V gene.

Ten or more counts support this clonotype. The CDR3, as DNA: TGTGCCAGCAGTTTCGGACAGGGGGATCCTGGGGCCAACGTCCTGACTTTC. Amino acid sequence: CASSFGQGDPGANVLTF. The rearrangement uses TRBV12-3 or TRBV12-4 and TRBJ2-6; 10 bases align to TRBD1. The V gene end was trimmed by 3 bases and the J gene end by 2 bases; junction bases not matched to a gene: 4. This CDR3 is 17 amino acids long.

This clonotype was seen repeatedly, ten times or more. V gene TRBV2 combines with J gene TRBJ2-2, with a weak D call TRBD2 (6 bases). Germline CDR1 reads SNHLY; CDR2 reads FYNNEI. This CDR3 region has 15 residues. The V gene lost 3 bases and the J gene lost 5 bases, with 13 bases spanning the gap. The DNA of the CDR3 is TGTGCCAGCAGTGAGGGAAGGGAGGTAACCGGGGAGCTGTTTTTT. Amino acids: CASSEGREVTGELFF.

This clonotype was detected ten times or more. V usage is TRBV11-2 and J usage is TRBJ2-1; TRBD2 is a possible D gene (6 bases). The CDR3 totals 15 residues. Trimming pared 4 bases from V and 0 bases from J, leaving 10 bases between. Germline CDR1 SGHAT, CDR2 FQNNGV. Here the CDR3 reads CASSSVAVSYNEQFF. The CDR3 DNA reads TGTGCCAGCAGCTCTGTAGCGGTCTCCTACAATGAGCAGTTCTTC.

The rearrangement links TRBV20-1 to TRBJ2-2; tentatively, D is TRBD1 or TRBD2 (5 bases each). The length of the CDR3 is 16 residues. Germline CDR1 is DFQATT and CDR2 is SNEGSKA (reference sequence). Deletions cut 0 bases from V and 2 bases from J, with 13 bases between. The CDR3 is CSARDLEGFNTGELFF. In DNA, the CDR3 is TGCAGTGCTAGAGATCTCGAGGGGTTCAACACCGGGGAGCTGTTTTTT.

The chain uses TRBV24-1 and TRBJ2-1; TRBD1 agrees at 10 bases. This CDR3 is 15 amino acids long. Germline CDR1 reads KGHDR; CDR2 reads SFDVKD. J lost 8 bases, V lost 9 bases, and 12 bases had no gene match. The CDR3 spells CATGVPGQGRDEQFF. The CDR3 DNA follows: TGTGCCACCGGTGTCCCGGGACAGGGGAGGGATGAGCAGTTCTTC.

This clonotype has a count of ten or more. CDR3 amino acids: CASSLIFEGTDTQYF. DNA for the CDR3: TGTGCCAGCAGTTTAATCTTCGAGGGCACAGATACGCAGTATTTT. The chain is built from TRBV27 and TRBJ2-3; D gene ambiguous. The CDR3 has 15 amino acids. V was trimmed by 2 bases and J by 1 base, leaving 10 bases between them. Germline CDR1 and CDR2: MNHEY and SMNVEV (reference sequence).

The chain is built from TRBV18 and TRBJ1-1; no clear D. The V gene's germline CDR1 is KGHSH and CDR2 LQKENI. Trimming removed 5 bases from V and 1 base from J, with 8 bases in between. The CDR3 is 13 residues long. Here the CDR3 reads CASSSRKNTEAFF. The CDR3 DNA reads as TGTGCCAGCTCATCCAGGAAGAACACTGAAGCTTTCTTT.

This clonotype was seen many times. The chain uses TRBV28 and TRBJ2-7; no clear D. Germline V gene data show CDR1 as MDHEN and CDR2 as SYDVKM. V was pared by 6 bases and J by 0 bases, with 9 bases between. The CDR3 spans 13 residues. The DNA of the CDR3 is TGTGCCAGCAGGCCCCATACCTCCTACGAGCAGTACTTC. Translation gives CASRPHTSYEQYF.

This clonotype appeared many times. The gene calls are TRBV7-2 and TRBJ2-1, with a possible D match to TRBD2 (6 bases). The germline V gene encodes CDR1 SGHTA and CDR2 FQGNSA. This CDR3 is built from 16 residues. Trimming removed 4 bases from V and 8 bases from J, with 21 bases in between. CDR3 coding DNA: TGTGCCAGCAGCTCGGGGAAGGGCGCGGGATACGATGAGCAGTTCTTC. This sequence encodes CASSSGKGAGYDEQFF.

Details on this clonotype: A much larger clone differs from this one at a single base, so this may be a read error. J is TRBJ2-5 and V is TRBV7-2; D unclear. The CDR3 consists of 13 residues. The germline CDR1 and CDR2 sequences are SGHTA and FQGNSA. As DNA, the CDR3 is TGTGCCAGCAGCTTCGCAGAGCAAGGGACCCAGTACTTC. It specifies CASSFAEQGTQYF.

The rearrangement joins TRBV6-1 to TRBJ1-2; 7 bases match TRBD1. Germline CDR1 and CDR2: MNHNS and SASEGT. This CDR3 spans 16 amino acids. The V and J ends lost 4 bases and 3 bases, in that order; junction bases with no gene match: 11. The CDR3 sequence is CASSGGQNHNYYGYTF. Here the CDR3 DNA reads TGTGCCAGCAGTGGGGGACAGAATCACAATTACTATGGCTACACCTTC.

In its sample, this clonotype was seen many times. This rearrangement joins TRBV7-9 to TRBJ2-1; D might be TRBD1 (8 bases). Germline V gene sequence: CDR1 SEHNR, CDR2 FQNEAQ (reference sequence). Trimming took 5 bases from V and 2 from J, leaving 13 bases between them. This CDR3 is built from 15 residues. CDR3 coding DNA: TGTGCCAGCAGCCCACAGGGGGGGACCTACAATGAGCAGTTCTTC. It codes for CASSPQGGTYNEQFF.

The rearrangement joins TRBV3-1 to TRBJ2-2; a weak D match, TRBD2 (5 bases). CDR3 length equals 12 residues. Germline V gene data show CDR1 as LGHDT and CDR2 as YNNKEL (reference sequence). V was trimmed by 6 bases and J by 8 bases, leaving 10 bases between them. The DNA of the CDR3 is TGTGCCAGCAGACTTGAGGGAGGGGAGCTGTTTTTT. It codes for CASRLEGGELFF.

This clonotype has more than one count but fewer than ten. The chain employs TRBV7-9 and TRBJ1-4, with D maybe TRBD1 (5 bases). Trimming shortened V by 5 bases and J by 8 bases, and 15 bases separated the two germline ends. Germline CDR1 reads SEHNR; CDR2 reads FQNEAQ (reference sequence). The CDR3 extends over 14 amino acids. DNA for the CDR3: TGTGCCAGCAGCCACGGGGGACCAGGAGAAAAACTGTTTTTT. Residues: CASSHGGPGEKLFF.

This clonotype was detected ten times or more. The V and J genes are TRBV28 and TRBJ2-5, with TRBD1 matching over 7 bases. Per the germline V gene, CDR1 is MDHEN and CDR2 is SYDVKM. J was trimmed by 7 bases and V by 3 bases; bases with no gene match: 8. This CDR3 contains 14 residues. CDR3 in amino acids: CASSFFDRAGTQYF. Written as DNA, the CDR3 is TGTGCCAGCAGTTTCTTTGACAGGGCGGGGACCCAGTACTTC.

This clonotype appeared a few times. V usage is TRBV28 and J usage is TRBJ2-5; D perhaps matches TRBD2 (5 bases). CDR3 size: 15 residues. Trimming shortened V by 8 bases and J by 2 bases, and 18 bases separated the two germline ends. The germline CDR1 and CDR2 sequences are MDHEN and SYDVKM. The chain's CDR3 is CASAQHGVVQETQYF. CDR3 DNA: TGTGCCAGCGCCCAACACGGGGTTGTGCAAGAGACCCAGTACTTC.

This clonotype was recorded many times. This chain joins TRBV2 and TRBJ1-5; D is undetermined. V was trimmed by 4 bases and J by 12 bases, leaving 10 bases between them. The V gene's germline CDR1 is SNHLY and CDR2 FYNNEI. This CDR3 is built from 11 residues. CDR3 loop: CASSVGLGQHF. The CDR3 DNA sequence: TGTGCCAGCAGTGTGGGCCTGGGCCAGCATTTT. The variable domain in full, with the rest retrieved from reference TRBV2 and TRBJ1-5, is EPEVTQTPSHQVTQMGQEVILRCVPISNHLYFYWYRQILGQKVEFLVSFYNNEISEKSEIFDDQFSVERPDGSNFTLKIRSTKLEDSAMYFCASSVGLGQHFGDGTRLSIL.

Here the CDR3 reads CASSPRQGLVEQYF. CDR3 nucleotide sequence: TGTGCCAGCAGCCCACGTCAGGGTTTGGTTGAGCAGTACTTC. V usage is TRBV7-2 and J usage is TRBJ2-7; a possible D gene is TRBD1 (5 bases). V gave up 5 bases and J gave up 7 bases, with 18 bases separating them. CDR3 size: 14 residues. Germline V gene lookup returns CDR1 SGHTA and CDR2 FQGNSA.

For this clonotype: It may be a read error: a sequence one base away is much more abundant. DNA of the CDR3: TGTGCCAGCAGTGTTGCAAGCTGGGGGACCCAGTACTTC. Translated: CASSVASWGTQYF. This rearrangement joins TRBV11-3 to TRBJ2-1, with no clear D. TRBJ2-5 explains the end of the DNA better; the J call may be wrong. This CDR3 comprises 13 residues. Germline CDR1 reads SGHNT; CDR2 reads YENEEA.

This clonotype was observed a handful of times. This chain connects TRBV5-1 to TRBJ1-1, with 12 bases that match TRBD1. CDR3 length equals 18 residues. Trimming took 4 bases from V and 3 from J; bases not matched to a gene: 13. From germline, CDR1 is SGHRS and CDR2 YFSETQ. The DNA for the CDR3 is TGCGCCAGCAGCCCGAGCGGGACAGGGGGCGCCCGGGACACTGAAGCTTTCTTT. Translating it yields CASSPSGTGGARDTEAFF.

In its sample, this clonotype was seen a few times. V gene TRBV4-2 combines with J gene TRBJ1-2; no clear D gene. There are 14 residues in the CDR3. Germline V CDR1 and CDR2: LGHNA, YNFKEQ. V dropped 5 bases and J dropped 0 bases, with 10 bases sitting between them. CDR3 DNA: TGTGCCAGCAGCTTCGGCCCATCTAACTATGGCTACACCTTC. It is translated as CASSFGPSNYGYTF.

This clonotype occurred many times. The rearrangement links TRBV7-9 to TRBJ2-5; 8 bases agree with TRBD2. Germline V gene lookup returns CDR1 SEHNR and CDR2 FQNEAQ (reference sequence). V lost 5 bases, J lost 4 bases, and 3 bases stayed unmatched. This CDR3 spans 13 amino acids. The CDR3 DNA reads as TGTGCCAGCAGCACTAGCGGCGGAGAGACCCAGTACTTC. The encoded protein is CASSTSGGETQYF. Looking up the rest from reference TRBV7-9 and TRBJ2-5 gives the full variable domain: DTGVSQNPRHKITKRGQNVTFRCDPISEHNRLYWYRQTLGQGPEFLTYFQNEAQLEKSRLLSDRFSAERPKGSFSTLEIQRTEQGDSAMYLCASSTSGGETQYFGPGTRLLVL.

This clonotype was detected a few times. The chain combines TRBV9 with TRBJ2-3; D remains unclear. The CDR3 has 12 residues. The V gene lost 0 bases and the J gene lost 5 bases, with 4 bases spanning the gap. Per germline, CDR1 SGDLS and CDR2 YYNGEE. In DNA form, the CDR3 reads TGTGCCAGCAGCGTAGACAAAGATACGCAGTATTTT. This gives the protein CASSVDKDTQYF.

The table lists this clonotype with a few counts. The chain combines TRBV20-1 with TRBJ2-2; D gene ambiguous. Germline-derived CDR1 and CDR2 are DFQATT and SNEGSKA (reference sequence). V was cut by 2 bases and J by 8 bases, with 6 bases left in between. There are 11 residues in the CDR3. DNA for the CDR3: TGCAGTGCTAGAAAGGGTGGGGAGCTGTTTTTT. Encoded protein: CSARKGGELFF.

This clonotype was counted a few times. This may come from a read error, since a much larger clone is one base off. DNA for the CDR3: TGTGCCAGCAGTGGGAGAGGCTTTGGCTGCACCTTC. Translated, it gives CASSGRGFGCTF. The V and J genes are TRBV28 and TRBJ1-2; D not certain. The CDR3 totals 12 residues. CDR1 and CDR2 (germline): MDHEN, SYDVKM.

The gene calls are TRBV20-1 and TRBJ1-1, with D uncertain. V lost 6 bases and J lost 4, with 12 bases in between. There are 12 residues in the CDR3. CDR1 is DFQATT, CDR2 SNEGSKA, per germline (reference sequence). The CDR3 region is CSAAPRSTEAFF. The CDR3 DNA sequence: TGCAGTGCAGCCCCCCGCAGCACTGAAGCTTTCTTT.

This clonotype was seen repeatedly, ten times or more. The V call is TRBV5-1, the J call TRBJ2-1; maybe TRBD2 (6 bases). Trimming took off 0 bases at V and 7 bases at J, with 11 bases between the two ends. The CDR3 runs to 14 residues. Germline V gene sequence: CDR1 SGHRS, CDR2 YFSETQ. The CDR3, as DNA: TGCGCCAGCAGCTTGGGTGGGACTGAAAATGAGCAGTTCTTC. Amino acid sequence: CASSLGGTENEQFF.

Many counts were recorded for this clonotype. This chain connects TRBV5-6 to TRBJ1-2; perhaps TRBD1 as D (6 bases). Per germline, CDR1 SGHDT and CDR2 YYEEEE. CDR3 length: 12 residues. V lost 3 bases and J lost 4, with 7 bases in between. CDR3 region: CASSSQGYGYTF. CDR3 coding DNA: TGTGCCAGCAGCTCACAGGGCTATGGCTACACCTTC.